This entry lists 14 T cell receptor beta chains sequenced from one sample in a study of control samples from healthy donors and cancer patients (dated by TCRdb to about 2020). Library generation was performed with the immunoSEQ multiplex PCR assay. TCRdb limited this immuneACCESS table to in-frame rearrangements with V and J called. A share of clones is missing; checked studies link under half to unresolved V genes, and the rest is unexplained. The sample table contains 100,000 to 150,000 clones; only one count was recorded for about 88% of them. The ten largest clones capture around 1.7% of the sample. Sequencing was carried out using blood. The receptor set was obtained from a man between 18 and 29 years old in good health.

The chain has TRBV3-1 (or the pseudogene TRBV3-2) and TRBJ1-2; D remains unclear. The V end was cut by 8 bases, the J end by 1 base, with 5 bases between. Germline V gene sequence: CDR1 LGHDT, CDR2 YNNKEL (reference sequence). The CDR3 sequence is 11 residues long. This CDR3 reads CASGVNYGYTF. CDR3 coding DNA: TGTGCCAGCGGGGTTAACTATGGCTACACCTTC.

The chain employs TRBV19 and TRBJ1-2, with unresolved D. The V end lost 0 bases, the J end lost 8 bases, and 16 bases lay between the germline ends. The CDR3 loop spans 15 amino acids. The germline gives CDR1 LNHDA, CDR2 SQIVND (reference sequence). The chain's CDR3 is CASSIDPLRIFGYTF. CDR3 sequence (DNA): TGTGCCAGTAGTATAGATCCCCTGCGAATTTTCGGCTACACCTTC.

V and J are TRBV10-3 and TRBJ1-3; TRBD1 might be the D (6 bases). V shed 5 bases and J shed 0 bases, with 20 bases lying between them. The CDR3 contains 18 residues. Germline-derived CDR1 and CDR2 are ENHRY and SYGVKD. CDR3 bases: TGTGCCATCAGTTACTTACAGGGTCCTGGAACCTCTGGAAACACCATATATTTT. It encodes CAISYLQGPGTSGNTIYF.

The table lists this clone with a count of one. This rearrangement joins TRBV4-1 to TRBJ1-1; 8 nucleotides agree with TRBD1. The J segment lost 2 bases and the V segment lost 0 bases, leaving 2 bases of the junction unmatched. Germline values: CDR1 MGHRA, CDR2 YSYEKL. The CDR3 length is 15 residues. CDR3 DNA sequence: TGCGCCAGCAGCCAAGAGGACAGGGTAAACACTGAAGCTTTCTTT. Amino acid sequence: CASSQEDRVNTEAFF.

The rearrangement uses TRBV10-1 and TRBJ2-1; TRBD2 aligns across 7 bases. This CDR3 has 16 amino acids. Unmatched junction bases numbered 7, after V lost 0 bases and J lost 5 bases. Germline V lookup: CDR1 WNHNN, CDR2 SYGVQD (reference sequence). In DNA form, the CDR3 reads TGCGCCAGCAGTGAGTCGAGAGGGAGGGCCAACAATGAGCAGTTCTTC. Translated, it gives CASSESRGRANNEQFF.

The chain uses TRBV2 and TRBJ1-6; D ambiguous. CDR1 SNHLY and CDR2 FYNNEI come from the germline V gene. The CDR3 is made up of 12 amino acids. Trimming stripped 6 bases from V and 6 bases from J, with 6 bases between. CDR3 loop: CASRQSNSPLHF. The CDR3 region has the DNA TGTGCCAGCAGGCAGAGTAATTCACCCCTCCACTTT.

CDR3 loop: CASSPGYGANVLTF. CDR3 sequence (DNA): TGTGCCAGCAGTCCAGGGTACGGGGCCAACGTCCTGACTTTC. The chain joins TRBV6-5 to TRBJ2-6, with D possibly matching TRBD1 (5 bases). The germline CDR1 and CDR2 sequences are MNHEY and SVGAGI. The CDR3 totals 14 residues. Trimming cost V 5 bases and J 4 bases, with 9 bases left between them.

The count of this clone is one. The chain combines TRBV10-2 with TRBJ1-5, with D perhaps matching TRBD1 (5 bases). V lost 4 bases and J 3 bases, leaving 10 bases between the germline ends. This CDR3 has 14 amino acids. Germline V lookup: CDR1 WSHSY, CDR2 SAAADI. The CDR3 DNA is TGCGCCAGCAGTGTGGGAGGGGTCAATCAGCCCCAGCATTTT. Amino acids: CASSVGGVNQPQHF.

The gene calls are TRBV7-9 and TRBJ2-1, with TRBD2 matching 14 bases. The CDR3 covers 14 residues. Germline V gene sequence: CDR1 SEHNR, CDR2 FQNEAQ (reference sequence). Trimming at V came to 5 bases and at J to 7 bases, leaving 1 base not matched to a gene. The CDR3 coding sequence is TGTGCCAGCAGCGGGACTAGCGGGAGAAATGAGCAGTTCTTC. As protein: CASSGTSGRNEQFF.

This rearrangement joins TRBV11-3 to TRBJ2-7; 7 nucleotides align to TRBD1. The germline V gene encodes CDR1 SGHNT and CDR2 YENEEA. CDR3 length: 12 amino acids. V dropped 5 bases and J dropped 6; count of bases not matched to a gene: 4. The CDR3 nucleotides read TGTGCCAGCAGCGACAGGGCCTCCGAGCAGTACTTC. Its protein product is CASSDRASEQYF.

The V and J genes are TRBV4-1 and TRBJ1-2; TRBD1 is a possible D gene (6 bases). The CDR3 is 15 residues long. V was cut by 0 bases and J by 7 bases, with 15 bases left in between. CDR1 is MGHRA and CDR2 is YSYEKL in the germline V gene. For the CDR3, the DNA is TGCGCCAGCAGCCAAGAAGGCTGGGGGCGAAGTGGCTACACCTTC. Translation: CASSQEGWGRSGYTF.

The CDR3 bases are TGTGCCAGCTCACCATCAGACTATGGCTACACCTTC. Its protein is CASSPSDYGYTF. This chain uses TRBV18 with TRBJ1-2, with D uncertain. CDR1 KGHSH and CDR2 LQKENI come from the germline V gene. Trimming shortened V by 2 bases and J by 3 bases, and 4 bases separated the two germline ends. This CDR3 has 12 amino acids.

The table lists this clone with a few counts. The J gene is TRBJ2-1, the V gene TRBV5-6; D is uncertain. Germline CDR1 SGHDT, CDR2 YYEEEE. The CDR3 has 13 residues. Trimming took off 2 bases at V and 3 bases at J, with 6 bases between the two ends. The CDR3 loop is CASSLGYYNEQFF. The CDR3 nucleotides are TGTGCCAGCAGCTTAGGCTACTACAATGAGCAGTTCTTC.

The gene calls are TRBV9 and TRBJ2-5; D may match TRBD1 or TRBD2 (5 bases each). In germline, CDR1 is SGDLS, CDR2 YYNGEE. The V gene lost 0 bases and the J gene lost 5 bases, with 11 bases spanning the gap. The CDR3 runs 14 residues. The CDR3 loop reads CASSVEGSRETQYF. The CDR3 DNA follows: TGTGCCAGCAGCGTAGAGGGGAGTAGGGAGACCCAGTACTTC.